This T cell receptor (beta chain) originates from a study of cytomegalovirus exposure and HLA in healthy donors. Across the study: The study placed less than 90% of its approximately 400 genotyped donors in the Caucasian-associated ancestry cluster.

Note on this clone: Its antigen is currently unknown.

Overall study findings and caveats: A later analysis linked 16,951 TCR beta sequences to HLA alleles at 0.05 false discovery rate. A later analysis by the authors found several of the most significant clusters apparently linked to common viral pathogens. A missense variant in DCLRE1C was later tied to TCR beta V- and J-gene trimming.

The PCR used 60 Vbeta and 13 Jbeta primers. Sequencing used immunoSEQ multiplex PCR; TCRdb keeps in-frame clones, though not all of them. This sample has about 140,000 clones; over 60% occur once, and the top ten carry roughly 1.6%. Trimming at V came to 6 bases and at J to 6 bases, leaving 3 bases not matched to a gene. CDR1 and CDR2 from the germline V gene are SGHVS and FQNEAQ. The CDR3 covers 12 residues. This sequence was found in a female donor in good health and CMV-seronegative. The sample consisted of PBMCs. This chain links TRBV7-8 with TRBJ1-2; 8 bases map to TRBD1. CDR3 sequence (DNA): TGTGCCAGCAGTCAGGGGGCGCATGGCTACACCTTC. It codes for CASSQGAHGYTF.